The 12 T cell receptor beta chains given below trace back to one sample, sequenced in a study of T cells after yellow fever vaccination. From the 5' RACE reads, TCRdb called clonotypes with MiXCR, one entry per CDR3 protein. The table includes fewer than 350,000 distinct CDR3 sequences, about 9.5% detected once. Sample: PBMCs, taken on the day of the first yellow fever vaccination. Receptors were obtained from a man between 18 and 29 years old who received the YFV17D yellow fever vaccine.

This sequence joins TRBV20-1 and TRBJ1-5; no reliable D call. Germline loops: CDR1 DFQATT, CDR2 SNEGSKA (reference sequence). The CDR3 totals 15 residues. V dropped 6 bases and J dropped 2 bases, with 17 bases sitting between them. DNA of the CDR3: TGCAGTGCGGTCCCGGGTCCGAGGGGCAATCAGCCCCAGCATTTT. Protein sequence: CSAVPGPRGNQPQHF.

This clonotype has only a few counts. In DNA form, the CDR3 reads TGCGCCAGCAGCCAAGAGGGGGGGGACAGTTTCTACAATGAGCAGTTCTTC. Its translation is CASSQEGGDSFYNEQFF. This rearrangement joins TRBV4-3 to TRBJ2-1, with D possibly being TRBD1 or TRBD2 (7 bases each). Trimming took 0 bases from V and 3 from J, leaving 15 bases between them. Per germline, CDR1 LGHNA and CDR2 YSLEER. The CDR3 is made up of 17 amino acids.

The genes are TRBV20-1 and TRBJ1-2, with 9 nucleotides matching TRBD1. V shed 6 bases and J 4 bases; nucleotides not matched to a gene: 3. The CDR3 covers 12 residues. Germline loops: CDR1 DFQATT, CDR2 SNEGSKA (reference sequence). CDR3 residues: CSAQQGAYGYTF. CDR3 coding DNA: TGCAGTGCCCAACAGGGGGCCTATGGCTACACCTTC.

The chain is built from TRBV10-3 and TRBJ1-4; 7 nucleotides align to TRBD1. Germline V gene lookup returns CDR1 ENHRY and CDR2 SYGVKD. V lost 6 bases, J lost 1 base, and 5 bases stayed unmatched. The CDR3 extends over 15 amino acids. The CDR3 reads CAIRSTGLTNEKLFF. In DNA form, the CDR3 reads TGTGCCATCAGATCGACAGGGTTAACTAATGAAAAACTGTTTTTT.

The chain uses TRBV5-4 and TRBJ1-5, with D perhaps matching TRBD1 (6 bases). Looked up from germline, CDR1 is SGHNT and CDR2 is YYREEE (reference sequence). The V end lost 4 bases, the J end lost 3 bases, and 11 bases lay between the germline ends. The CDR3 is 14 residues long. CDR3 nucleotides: TGTGCCAGCAGCGAGGACAGACACAATCAGCCCCAGCATTTT. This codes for CASSEDRHNQPQHF.

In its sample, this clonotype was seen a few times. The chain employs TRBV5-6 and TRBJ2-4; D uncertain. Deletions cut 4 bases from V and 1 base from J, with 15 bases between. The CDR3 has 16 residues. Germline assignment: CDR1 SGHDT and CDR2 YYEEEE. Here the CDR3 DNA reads TGTGCCAGCAGCGTGCTGGCCGCTGGGGCCAAAAACATTCAGTACTTC. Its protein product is CASSVLAAGAKNIQYF.

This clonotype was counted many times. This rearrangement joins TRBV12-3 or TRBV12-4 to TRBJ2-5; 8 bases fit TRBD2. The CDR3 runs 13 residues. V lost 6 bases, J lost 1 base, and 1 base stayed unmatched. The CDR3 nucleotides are TGTGCCAGCAGGGGGACTAGCCAAGAGACCCAGTACTTC. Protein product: CASRGTSQETQYF.

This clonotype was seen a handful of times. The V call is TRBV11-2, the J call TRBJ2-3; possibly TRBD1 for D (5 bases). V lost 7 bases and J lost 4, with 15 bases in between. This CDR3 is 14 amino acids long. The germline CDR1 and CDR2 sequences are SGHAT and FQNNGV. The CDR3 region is CASTLQGLADTQYF. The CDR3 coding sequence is TGTGCCAGCACCCTTCAGGGTTTGGCAGATACGCAGTATTTT.

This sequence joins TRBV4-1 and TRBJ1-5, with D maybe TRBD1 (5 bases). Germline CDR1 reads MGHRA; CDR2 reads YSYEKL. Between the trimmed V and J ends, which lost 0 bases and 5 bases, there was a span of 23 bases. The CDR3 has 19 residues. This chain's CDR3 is CASSQDANRAAGGDQPQHF. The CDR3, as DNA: TGCGCCAGCAGCCAAGACGCCAACCGGGCCGCCGGGGGTGATCAGCCCCAGCATTTT.

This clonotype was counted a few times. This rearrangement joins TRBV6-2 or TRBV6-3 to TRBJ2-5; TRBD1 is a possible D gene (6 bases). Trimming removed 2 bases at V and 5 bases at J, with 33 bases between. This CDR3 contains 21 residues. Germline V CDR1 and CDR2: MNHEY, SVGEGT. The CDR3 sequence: CASSYQLRQRTALSAAETQYF. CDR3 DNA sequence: TGTGCCAGCAGTTACCAATTGCGGCAGCGGACAGCTCTCTCCGCGGCCGAGACCCAGTACTTC.

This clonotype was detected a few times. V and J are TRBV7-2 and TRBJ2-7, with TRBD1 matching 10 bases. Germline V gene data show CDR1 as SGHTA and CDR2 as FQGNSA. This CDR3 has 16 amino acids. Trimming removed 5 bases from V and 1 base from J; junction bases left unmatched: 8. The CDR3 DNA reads TGTGCCAGCAGCGCTACTCCGGGACAGGGGTCCTACGAGCAGTACTTC. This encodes CASSATPGQGSYEQYF. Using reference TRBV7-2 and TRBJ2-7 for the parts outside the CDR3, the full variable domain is GAGVSQSPSNKVTEKGKDVELRCDPISGHTALYWYRQSLGQGLEFLIYFQGNSAPDKSGLPSDRFSAERTGGSVSTLTIQRTQQEDSAVYLCASSATPGQGSYEQYFGPGTRLTVT.

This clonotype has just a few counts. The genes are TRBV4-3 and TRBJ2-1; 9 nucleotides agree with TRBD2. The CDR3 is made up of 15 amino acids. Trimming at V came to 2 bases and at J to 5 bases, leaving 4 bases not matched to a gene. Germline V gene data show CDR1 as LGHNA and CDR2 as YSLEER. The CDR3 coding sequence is TGCGCCAGCAGCCAACTAGGCGGGGGGGACAATGAGCAGTTCTTC. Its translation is CASSQLGGGDNEQFF.